Listed below are T cell receptor beta chains from one sample, sequenced in a study of blood T cell repertoires in COVID-19. Data came from immunoSEQ multiplex PCR; TCRdb stores just in-frame clones and leaves some out. Here the sample spans 100,000 to 150,000 clones, roughly 88% being singletons. The sample taken for sequencing was peripheral blood. The receptors here all came from a middle-aged man with acute or convalescent COVID-19. CDR3s include the opening cysteine and the closing phenylalanine or tryptophan. The D gene is left open where the match is weak. Size is omitted from some rows. Given values are once, few, many or a class for expanded clones.

d_gene | abundance | j_gene | v_gene | CDR3aa | CDR3nt
TRBD1 | NA | TRBJ1-1 | TRBV5-1 | CASSAGTGGANTEAFF | TGCGCCAGCAGCGCCGGGACAGGGGGCGCGAACACTGAAGCTTTCTTT
TRBD2 | NA | TRBJ2-3 | TRBV18 | CASSPPSGRAPDTQYF | TGTGCCAGCTCACCACCAAGCGGGAGGGCCCCAGATACGCAGTATTTT
TRBD2 | NA | TRBJ2-1 | TRBV7-7 | CASSLMAPTSGVNEQFF | TGTGCTAGCAGCTTAATGGCACCGACTAGCGGGGTGAATGAGCAGTTCTTC
NA | once | TRBJ2-5 | TRBV5-1 | CASSSSGSQETQYF | TGCGCCAGCAGCTCTTCGGGGTCCCAAGAGACCCAGTACTTC
TRBD1 | NA | TRBJ1-5 | TRBV2 | CASRGYRGQPQHF | TGTGCCAGCAGGGGCTACAGGGGACAGCCCCAGCATTTT
TRBD1 | once | TRBJ1-3 | TRBV10-3 | CAISAGTGFSSGNTIYF | TGTGCCATCAGTGCCGGGACAGGGTTCTCCTCTGGAAACACCATATATTTT
NA | NA | TRBJ2-7 | TRBV7-3 | CASSPGAGGIYEQYF | TGTGCCAGCAGCCCGGGCGCGGGTGGGATCTACGAGCAGTACTTC
TRBD1 | NA | TRBJ1-2 | TRBV7-9 | CASSFTGTGSYGYTF | TGTGCCAGCAGCTTCACCGGGACAGGGTCCTATGGCTACACCTTC
NA | once | TRBJ1-3 | TRBV18 | CASSPLSGRVGNTIYF | TGTGCCAGCTCACCGCTTTCCGGGAGGGTTGGAAACACCATATATTTT
NA | NA | TRBJ1-3 | TRBV10-3 | CAISAVSRSGNTIYF | TGTGCCATCAGTGCGGTTTCGCGCTCTGGAAACACCATATATTTT
NA | NA | TRBJ1-2 | TRBV14 | CASSQDRVSYGYTF | TGTGCCAGCAGCCAAGATCGCGTCTCCTATGGCTACACCTTC
TRBD1 | NA | TRBJ1-2 | TRBV5-1 | CASSLARDRVDGYTF | TGCGCCAGCAGCTTGGCCCGGGACAGGGTCGATGGCTACACCTTC
TRBD1 | NA | TRBJ2-5 | TRBV5-1 | CASSAGTGATETQYF | TGCGCCAGCAGCGCCGGAACAGGGGCAACAGAGACCCAGTACTTC
NA | few | TRBJ1-5 | TRBV6-6 | CASTEGGWGQPQHF | TGTGCCAGCACCGAGGGGGGGTGGGGACAGCCCCAGCATTTT
TRBD1 | NA | TRBJ1-4 | TRBV2 | CASSDEQGALLNEKLFF | TGTGCCAGCAGTGACGAACAGGGGGCTTTGTTAAATGAAAAACTGTTTTTT
NA | NA | TRBJ1-6 | TRBV7-9 | CASSPGMDSPLHF | TGTGCCAGCTCCCCAGGGATGGATTCACCCCTCCACTTT
NA | NA | TRBJ2-3 | TRBV6-5 | CAPRAGPDTQYF | TGTGCCCCCCGCGCGGGCCCAGATACGCAGTATTTT
TRBD1 | NA | TRBJ2-7 | TRBV6-5 | CASSLRDRAYEQYF | TGTGCCAGCAGTCTCCGGGACAGGGCCTACGAGCAGTACTTC
NA | NA | TRBJ1-1 | TRBV5-4 | CASRPDSGRAEAFF | TGTGCCAGCAGGCCTGATTCGGGGAGGGCTGAAGCTTTCTTT
NA | NA | TRBJ1-1 | TRBV28 | CASSLITLNTEAFF | TGTGCCAGCAGTTTAATCACATTGAACACTGAAGCTTTCTTT
TRBD1 | NA | TRBJ1-5 | TRBV28 | CASSLGGAGGRNQPQHF | TGTGCCAGCAGTTTGGGGGGGGCAGGGGGCAGAAATCAGCCCCAGCATTTT
TRBD1 | NA | TRBJ1-2 | TRBV3-1/TRBV3-2 | CASNDRDGYTF | TGTGCCAGCAACGACAGGGATGGCTACACCTTC
TRBD2 | NA | TRBJ2-3 | TRBV28 | CASSLSSSSGRTDTQYF | TGTGCCAGCAGCCTCTCCTCGAGTAGCGGGCGCACAGATACGCAGTATTTT
TRBD2 | NA | TRBJ2-5 | TRBV7-2 | CASSSLSGRSETQYF | TGTGCCAGCAGCTCCCTTAGCGGGAGATCAGAGACCCAGTACTTC
NA | NA | TRBJ1-3 | TRBV30 | CAWSDTDSVAPYF | TGTGCCTGGAGTGACACGGACTCAGTGGCCCCTTATTTT
TRBD1 | NA | TRBJ1-1 | TRBV7-9 | CASSRSYRGRVNTEAFF | TGTGCCAGCAGCCGGTCCTACAGGGGACGAGTGAACACTGAAGCTTTCTTT
NA | NA | TRBJ2-4 | TRBV5-6 | CASSLGQKNIQYF | TGTGCCAGCAGCTTGGGCCAGAAAAACATTCAGTACTTC
TRBD1 | NA | TRBJ1-1 | TRBV11-2 | CASSADRARGTEAFF | TGTGCCAGCAGCGCCGACAGGGCCCGGGGCACTGAAGCTTTCTTT
NA | NA | TRBJ1-2 | TRBV19 | CASNVGRRANYGYTF | TGTGCCAGTAATGTCGGCAGGCGAGCTAACTATGGCTACACCTTC